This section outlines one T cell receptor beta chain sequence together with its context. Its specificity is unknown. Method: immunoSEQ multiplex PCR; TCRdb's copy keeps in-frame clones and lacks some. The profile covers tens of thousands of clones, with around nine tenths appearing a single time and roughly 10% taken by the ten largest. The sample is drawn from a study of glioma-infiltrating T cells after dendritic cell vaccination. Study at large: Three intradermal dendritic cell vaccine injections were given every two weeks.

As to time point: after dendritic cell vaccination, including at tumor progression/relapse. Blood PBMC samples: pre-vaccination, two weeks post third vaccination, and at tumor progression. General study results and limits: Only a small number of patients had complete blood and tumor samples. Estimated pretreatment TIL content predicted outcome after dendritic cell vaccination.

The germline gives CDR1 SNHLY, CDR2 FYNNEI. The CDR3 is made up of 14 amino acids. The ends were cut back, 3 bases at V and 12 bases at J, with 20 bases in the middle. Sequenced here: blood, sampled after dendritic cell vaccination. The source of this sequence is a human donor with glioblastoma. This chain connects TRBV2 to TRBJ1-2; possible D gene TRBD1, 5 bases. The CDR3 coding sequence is TGTGCCAGCAGTGAGGGCAGGGCCAGAGCCTATAACACCTTC. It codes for CASSEGRARAYNTF.